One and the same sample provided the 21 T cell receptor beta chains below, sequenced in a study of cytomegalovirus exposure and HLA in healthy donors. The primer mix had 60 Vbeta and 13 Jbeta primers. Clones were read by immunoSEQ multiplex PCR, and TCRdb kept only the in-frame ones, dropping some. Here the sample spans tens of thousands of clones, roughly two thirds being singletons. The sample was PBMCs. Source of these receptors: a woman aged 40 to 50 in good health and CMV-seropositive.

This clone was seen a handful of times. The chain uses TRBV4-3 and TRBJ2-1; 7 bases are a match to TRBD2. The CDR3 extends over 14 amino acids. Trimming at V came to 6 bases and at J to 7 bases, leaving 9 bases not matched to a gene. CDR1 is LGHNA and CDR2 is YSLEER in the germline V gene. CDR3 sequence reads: CASSSGTKINEQFF. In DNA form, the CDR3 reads TGCGCCAGCAGTTCCGGGACTAAAATTAATGAGCAGTTCTTC.

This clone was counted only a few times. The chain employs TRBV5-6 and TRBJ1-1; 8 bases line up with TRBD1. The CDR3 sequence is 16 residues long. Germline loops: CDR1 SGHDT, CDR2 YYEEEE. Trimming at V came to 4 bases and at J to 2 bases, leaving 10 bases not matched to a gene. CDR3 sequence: CASSIFGQGRNTEAFF. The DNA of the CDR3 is TGTGCCAGCAGCATCTTCGGACAGGGAAGAAACACTGAAGCTTTCTTT.

Here the CDR3 reads CASSFNRGQDGYTF. The CDR3 DNA is TGTGCCAGCAGTTTTAACAGGGGGCAAGATGGCTACACCTTC. The V and J genes are TRBV27 and TRBJ1-2, with 9 bases aligning to TRBD1. From germline, CDR1 is MNHEY and CDR2 SMNVEV (reference sequence). Losses at the gene ends were 3 bases for V and 6 bases for J; bases not matched to a gene: 5. The CDR3 runs 14 residues.

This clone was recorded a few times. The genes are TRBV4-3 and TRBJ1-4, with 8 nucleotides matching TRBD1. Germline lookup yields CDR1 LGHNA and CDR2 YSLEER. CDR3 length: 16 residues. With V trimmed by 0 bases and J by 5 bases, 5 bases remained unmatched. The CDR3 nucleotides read TGCGCCAGCAGCCAAGAACGGACAGGGCCGAATGAAAAACTGTTTTTT. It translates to CASSQERTGPNEKLFF.

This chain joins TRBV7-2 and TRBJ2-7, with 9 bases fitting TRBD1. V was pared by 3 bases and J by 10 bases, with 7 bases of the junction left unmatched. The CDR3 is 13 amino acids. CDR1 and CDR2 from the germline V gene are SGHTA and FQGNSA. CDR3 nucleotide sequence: TGTGCCAGCAGCTTCCGGACAGGGGAGGGACAGTACTTC. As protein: CASSFRTGEGQYF.

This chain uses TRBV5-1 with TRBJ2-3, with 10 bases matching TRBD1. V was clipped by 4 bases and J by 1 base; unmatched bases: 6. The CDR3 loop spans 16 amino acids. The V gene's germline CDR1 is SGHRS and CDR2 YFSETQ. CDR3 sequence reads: CASSPPGTGGTDTQYF. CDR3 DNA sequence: TGCGCCAGCAGCCCGCCCGGGACAGGGGGCACAGATACGCAGTATTTT.

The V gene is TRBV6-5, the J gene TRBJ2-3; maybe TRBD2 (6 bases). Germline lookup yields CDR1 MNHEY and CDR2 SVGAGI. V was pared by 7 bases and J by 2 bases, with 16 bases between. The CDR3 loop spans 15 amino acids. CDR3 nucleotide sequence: TGTGCCAGCATCGCGGGCGGGAAGTTCACAGATACGCAGTATTTT. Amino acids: CASIAGGKFTDTQYF.

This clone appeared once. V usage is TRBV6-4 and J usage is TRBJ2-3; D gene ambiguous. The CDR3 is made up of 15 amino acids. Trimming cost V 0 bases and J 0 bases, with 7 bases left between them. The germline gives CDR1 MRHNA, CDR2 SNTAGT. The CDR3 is CASSDSISSTDTQYF. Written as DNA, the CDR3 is TGTGCCAGCAGTGACTCGATTAGTAGCACAGATACGCAGTATTTT.

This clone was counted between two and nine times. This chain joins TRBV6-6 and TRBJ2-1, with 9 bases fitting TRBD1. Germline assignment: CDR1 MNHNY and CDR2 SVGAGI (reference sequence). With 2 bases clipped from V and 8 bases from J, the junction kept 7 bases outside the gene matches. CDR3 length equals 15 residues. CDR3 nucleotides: TGTGCCAGCAGTTACCGGGACAGGGTGGGAGATGAGCAGTTCTTC. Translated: CASSYRDRVGDEQFF.

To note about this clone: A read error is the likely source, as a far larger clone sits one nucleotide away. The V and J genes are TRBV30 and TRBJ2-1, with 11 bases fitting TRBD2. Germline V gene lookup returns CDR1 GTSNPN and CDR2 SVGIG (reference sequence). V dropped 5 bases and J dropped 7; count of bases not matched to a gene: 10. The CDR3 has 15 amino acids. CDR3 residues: CAWESGSSGGNEQFF. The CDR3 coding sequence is TGTGCCTGGGAGAGTGGGTCTAGCGGGGGGAATGAGCAGTTCTTC. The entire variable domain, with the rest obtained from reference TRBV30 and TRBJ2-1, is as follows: SQTIHQWPATLVQPVGSPLSLECTVEGTSNPNLYWYRQAAGRGLQLLFYSVGIGQISSEVPQNLSASRPQDRQFILSSKKLLLSDSGFYLCAWESGSSGGNEQFFGPGTRLTVL.

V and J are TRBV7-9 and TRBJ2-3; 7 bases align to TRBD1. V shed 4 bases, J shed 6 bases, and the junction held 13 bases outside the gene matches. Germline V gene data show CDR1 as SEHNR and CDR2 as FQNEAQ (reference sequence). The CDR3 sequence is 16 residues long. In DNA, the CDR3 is TGTGCCAGCAGCTACGGGATGACAGGGCGGGTGGATACGCAGTATTTT. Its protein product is CASSYGMTGRVDTQYF.

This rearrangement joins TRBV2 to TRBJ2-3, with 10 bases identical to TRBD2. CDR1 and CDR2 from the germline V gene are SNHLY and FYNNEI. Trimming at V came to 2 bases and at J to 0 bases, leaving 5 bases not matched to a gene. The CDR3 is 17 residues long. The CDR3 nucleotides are TGTGCCAGCAGTGAACTTCCAGCGGGAGGGAGCACAGATACGCAGTATTTT. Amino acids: CASSELPAGGSTDTQYF. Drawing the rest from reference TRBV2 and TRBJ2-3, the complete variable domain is EPEVTQTPSHQVTQMGQEVILRCVPISNHLYFYWYRQILGQKVEFLVSFYNNEISEKSEIFDDQFSVERPDGSNFTLKIRSTKLEDSAMYFCASSELPAGGSTDTQYFGPGTRLTVL.

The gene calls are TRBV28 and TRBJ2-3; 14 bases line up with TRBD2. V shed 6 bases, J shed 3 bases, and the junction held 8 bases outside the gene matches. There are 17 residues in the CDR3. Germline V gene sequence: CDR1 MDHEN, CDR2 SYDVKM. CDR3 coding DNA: TGTGCCAGCAGCCCGACTAGCGGGAGGGCCGAAACAGATACGCAGTATTTT. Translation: CASSPTSGRAETDTQYF.

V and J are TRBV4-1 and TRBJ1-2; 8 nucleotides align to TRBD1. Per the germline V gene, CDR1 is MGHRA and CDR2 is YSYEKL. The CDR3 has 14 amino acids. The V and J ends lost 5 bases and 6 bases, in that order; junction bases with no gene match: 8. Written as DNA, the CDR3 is TGCGCCAGCAGCGATATCGGACAGGGAAATGGCTACACCTTC. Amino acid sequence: CASSDIGQGNGYTF.

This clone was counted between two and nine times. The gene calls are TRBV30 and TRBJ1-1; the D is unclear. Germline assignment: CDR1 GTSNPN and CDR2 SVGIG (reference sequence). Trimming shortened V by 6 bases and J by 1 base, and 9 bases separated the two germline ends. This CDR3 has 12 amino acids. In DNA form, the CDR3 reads TGTGCCTGTACCCGGGGGAACACTGAAGCTTTCTTT. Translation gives CACTRGNTEAFF.

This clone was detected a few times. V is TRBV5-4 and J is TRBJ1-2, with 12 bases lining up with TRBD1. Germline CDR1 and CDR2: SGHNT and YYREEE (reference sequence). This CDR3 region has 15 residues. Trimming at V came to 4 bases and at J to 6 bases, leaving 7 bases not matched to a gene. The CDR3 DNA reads TGTGCCAGCAGCCTTCGGGACAGGGGGCATGATGGCTACACCTTC. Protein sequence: CASSLRDRGHDGYTF.

The CDR3 loop is CASSVTLEGLGKLFF. CDR3 coding DNA: TGTGCCAGCAGTGTTACTCTCGAGGGCCTAGGAAAACTGTTTTTT. This chain joins TRBV2 and TRBJ1-4; no clear D gene. The CDR3 runs to 15 residues. Germline values: CDR1 SNHLY, CDR2 FYNNEI. V gave up 4 bases and J gave up 10 bases, with 19 bases separating them.

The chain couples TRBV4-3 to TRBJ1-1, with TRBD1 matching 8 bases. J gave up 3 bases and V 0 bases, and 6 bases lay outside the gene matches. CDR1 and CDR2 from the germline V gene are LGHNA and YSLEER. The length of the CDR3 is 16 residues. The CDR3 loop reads CASSQDGTGGYTEAFF. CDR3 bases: TGCGCCAGCAGCCAAGATGGAACAGGGGGATACACTGAAGCTTTCTTT.

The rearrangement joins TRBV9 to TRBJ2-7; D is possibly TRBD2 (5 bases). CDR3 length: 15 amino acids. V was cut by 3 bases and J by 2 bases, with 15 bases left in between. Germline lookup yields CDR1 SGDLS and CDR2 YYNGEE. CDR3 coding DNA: TGTGCCAGCAGCGAGTCCCCGGAGCGGACCTACGAGCAGTACTTC. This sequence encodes CASSESPERTYEQYF.

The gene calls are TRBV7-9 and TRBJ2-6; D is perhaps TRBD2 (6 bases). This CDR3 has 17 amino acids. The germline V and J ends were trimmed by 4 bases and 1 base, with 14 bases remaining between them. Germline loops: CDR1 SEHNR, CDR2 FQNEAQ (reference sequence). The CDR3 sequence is CASSSRDFSSGANVLTF. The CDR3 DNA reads TGTGCCAGCAGCTCTCGGGACTTTTCTTCTGGGGCCAACGTCCTGACTTTC.

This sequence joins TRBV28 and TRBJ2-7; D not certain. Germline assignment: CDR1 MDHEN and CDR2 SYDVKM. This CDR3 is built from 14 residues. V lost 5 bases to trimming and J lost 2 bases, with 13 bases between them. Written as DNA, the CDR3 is TGTGCCAGCAGTCCATTCGACAAACCCTACGAGCAGTACTTC. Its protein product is CASSPFDKPYEQYF. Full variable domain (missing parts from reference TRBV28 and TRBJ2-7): DVKVTQSSRYLVKRTGEKVFLECVQDMDHENMFWYRQDPGLGLRLIYFSYDVKMKEKGDIPEGYSVSREKKERFSLILESASTNQTSMYLCASSPFDKPYEQYFGPGTRLTVT.